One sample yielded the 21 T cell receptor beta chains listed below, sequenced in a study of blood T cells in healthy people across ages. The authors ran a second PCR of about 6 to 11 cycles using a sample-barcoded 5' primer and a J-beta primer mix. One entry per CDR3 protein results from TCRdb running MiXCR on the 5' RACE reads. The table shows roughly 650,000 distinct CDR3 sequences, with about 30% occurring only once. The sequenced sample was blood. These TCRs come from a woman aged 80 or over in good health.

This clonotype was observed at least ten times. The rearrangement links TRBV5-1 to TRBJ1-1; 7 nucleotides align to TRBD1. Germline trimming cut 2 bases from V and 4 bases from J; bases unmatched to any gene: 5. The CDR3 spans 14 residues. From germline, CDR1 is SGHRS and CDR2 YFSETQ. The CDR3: CASSLPDRVTEAFF. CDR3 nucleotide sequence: TGCGCCAGCAGCTTACCCGACAGGGTCACTGAAGCTTTCTTT.

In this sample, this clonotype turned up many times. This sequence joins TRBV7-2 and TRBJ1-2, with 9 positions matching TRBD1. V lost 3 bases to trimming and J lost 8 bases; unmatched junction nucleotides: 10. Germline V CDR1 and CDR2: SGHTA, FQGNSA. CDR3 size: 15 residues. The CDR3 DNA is TGTGCCAGCAGCTTCCAACCGGGACAGGGATTCGGCTACACCTTC. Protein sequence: CASSFQPGQGFGYTF. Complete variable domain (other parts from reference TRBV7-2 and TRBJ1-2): GAGVSQSPSNKVTEKGKDVELRCDPISGHTALYWYRQSLGQGLEFLIYFQGNSAPDKSGLPSDRFSAERTGGSVSTLTIQRTQQEDSAVYLCASSFQPGQGFGYTFGSGTRLTVV.

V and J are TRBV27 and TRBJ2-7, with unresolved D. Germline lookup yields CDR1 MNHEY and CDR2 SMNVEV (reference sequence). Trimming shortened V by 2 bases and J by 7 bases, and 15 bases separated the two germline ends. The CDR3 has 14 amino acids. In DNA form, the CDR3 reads TGTGCCAGCAGTTTAGCCGGCAGCTCTCGGGAGCAGTACTTC. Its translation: CASSLAGSSREQYF.

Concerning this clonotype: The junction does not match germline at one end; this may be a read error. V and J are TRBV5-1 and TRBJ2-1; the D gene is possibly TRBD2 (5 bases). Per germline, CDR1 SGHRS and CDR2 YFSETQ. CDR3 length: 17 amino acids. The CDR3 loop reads CAGSSGVLGTTSNEQFF. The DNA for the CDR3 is TGCGCCGGCAGCTCCGGGGTTCTGGGTACAACTAGCAATGAGCAGTTCTTC.

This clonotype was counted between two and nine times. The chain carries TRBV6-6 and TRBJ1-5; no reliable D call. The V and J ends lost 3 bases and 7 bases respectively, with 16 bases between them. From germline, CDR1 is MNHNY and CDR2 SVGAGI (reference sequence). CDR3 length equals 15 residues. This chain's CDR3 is CASSYFQASGQPQHF. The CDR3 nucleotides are TGTGCCAGCAGTTATTTCCAGGCGAGCGGCCAGCCCCAGCATTTT.

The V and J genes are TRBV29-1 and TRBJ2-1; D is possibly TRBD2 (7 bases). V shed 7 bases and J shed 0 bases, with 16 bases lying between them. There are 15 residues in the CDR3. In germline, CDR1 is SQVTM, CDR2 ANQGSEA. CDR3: CSAIGGGSSYNEQFF. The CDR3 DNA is TGCAGCGCCATAGGGGGGGGCAGCTCCTACAATGAGCAGTTCTTC.

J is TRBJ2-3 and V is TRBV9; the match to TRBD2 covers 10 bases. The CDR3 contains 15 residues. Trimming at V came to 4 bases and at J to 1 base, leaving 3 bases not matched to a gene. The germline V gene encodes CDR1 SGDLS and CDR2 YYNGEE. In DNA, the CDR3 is TGTGCCAGCAGCTTCACTAGCGGGGGCACAGATACGCAGTATTTT. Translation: CASSFTSGGTDTQYF.

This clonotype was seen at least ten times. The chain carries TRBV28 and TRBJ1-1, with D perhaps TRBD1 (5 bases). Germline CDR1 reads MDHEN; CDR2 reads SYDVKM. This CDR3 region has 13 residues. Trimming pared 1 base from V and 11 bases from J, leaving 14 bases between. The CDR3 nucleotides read TGTGCCAGCAGTTTATTGCGGGGGTTTGGGGCTTTCTTT. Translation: CASSLLRGFGAFF.

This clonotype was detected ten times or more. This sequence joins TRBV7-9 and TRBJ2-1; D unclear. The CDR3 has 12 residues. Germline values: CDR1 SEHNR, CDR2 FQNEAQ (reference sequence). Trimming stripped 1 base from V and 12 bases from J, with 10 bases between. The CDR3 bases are TGTGCCAGCAGCTTAGAAACCGGTGGGCAGTTCTTC. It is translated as CASSLETGGQFF.

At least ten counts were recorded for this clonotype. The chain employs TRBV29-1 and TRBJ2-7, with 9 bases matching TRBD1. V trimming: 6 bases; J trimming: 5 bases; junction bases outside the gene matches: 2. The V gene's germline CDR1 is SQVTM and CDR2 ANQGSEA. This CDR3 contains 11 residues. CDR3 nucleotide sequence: TGCAGCGTGCGGACAGGGGACGAGCAGTACTTC. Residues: CSVRTGDEQYF.

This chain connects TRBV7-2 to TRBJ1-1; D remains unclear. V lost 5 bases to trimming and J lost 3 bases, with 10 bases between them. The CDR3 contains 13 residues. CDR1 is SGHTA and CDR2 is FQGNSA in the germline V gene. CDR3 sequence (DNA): TGTGCCAGCAGCCGCGGGGAGGACACTGAAGCTTTCTTT. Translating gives CASSRGEDTEAFF.

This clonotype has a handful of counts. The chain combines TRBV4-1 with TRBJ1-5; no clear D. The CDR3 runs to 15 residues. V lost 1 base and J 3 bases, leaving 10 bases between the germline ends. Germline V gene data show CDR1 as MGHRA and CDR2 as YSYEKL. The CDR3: CASSQVTGSNQPQHF. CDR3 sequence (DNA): TGCGCCAGCAGCCAAGTGACGGGGTCCAATCAGCCCCAGCATTTT.

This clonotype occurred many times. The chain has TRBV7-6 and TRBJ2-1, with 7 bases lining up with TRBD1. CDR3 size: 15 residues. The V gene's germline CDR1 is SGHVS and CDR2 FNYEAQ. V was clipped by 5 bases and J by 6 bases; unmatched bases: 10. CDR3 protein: CASSPGRGPVNEQFF. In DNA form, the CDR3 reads TGTGCCAGCAGCCCGGGAAGGGGGCCGGTCAATGAGCAGTTCTTC.

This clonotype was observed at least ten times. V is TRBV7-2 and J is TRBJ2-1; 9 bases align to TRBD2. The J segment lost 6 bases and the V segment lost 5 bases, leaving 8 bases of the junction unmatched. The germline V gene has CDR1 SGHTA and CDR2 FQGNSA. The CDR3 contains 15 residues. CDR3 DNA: TGTGCCAGCAGCCAGCGGGGGGCCGGGGTCAATGAGCAGTTCTTC. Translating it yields CASSQRGAGVNEQFF.

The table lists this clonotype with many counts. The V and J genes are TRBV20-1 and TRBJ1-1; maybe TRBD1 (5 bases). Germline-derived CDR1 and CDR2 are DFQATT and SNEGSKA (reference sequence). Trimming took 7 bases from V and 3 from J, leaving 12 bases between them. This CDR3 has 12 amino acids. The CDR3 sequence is CSGFRGDTEAFF. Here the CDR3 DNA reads TGCAGTGGTTTTAGGGGCGACACTGAAGCTTTCTTT.

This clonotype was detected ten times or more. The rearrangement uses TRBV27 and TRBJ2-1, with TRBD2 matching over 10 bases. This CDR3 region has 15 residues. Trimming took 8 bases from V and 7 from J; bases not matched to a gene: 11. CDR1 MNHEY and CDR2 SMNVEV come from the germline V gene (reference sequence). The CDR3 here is CASGPSGGLRNEQFF. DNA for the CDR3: TGTGCCAGCGGACCTAGCGGGGGCCTGAGGAATGAGCAGTTCTTC.

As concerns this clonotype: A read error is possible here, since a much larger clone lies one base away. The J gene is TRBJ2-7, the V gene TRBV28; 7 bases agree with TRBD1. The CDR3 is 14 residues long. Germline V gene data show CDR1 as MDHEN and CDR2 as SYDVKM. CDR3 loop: CAGRNRGPSYEQYF. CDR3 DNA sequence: TGTGCCGGCAGGAACAGGGGACCCTCCTACGAGCAGTACTTC.

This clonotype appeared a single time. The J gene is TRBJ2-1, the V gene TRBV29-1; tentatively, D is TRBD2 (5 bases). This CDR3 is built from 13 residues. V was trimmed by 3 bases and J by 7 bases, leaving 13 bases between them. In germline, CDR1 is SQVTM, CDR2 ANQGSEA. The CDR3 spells CSVETNSYNEQFF. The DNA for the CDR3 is TGCAGCGTTGAGACTAACAGCTATAATGAGCAGTTCTTC.

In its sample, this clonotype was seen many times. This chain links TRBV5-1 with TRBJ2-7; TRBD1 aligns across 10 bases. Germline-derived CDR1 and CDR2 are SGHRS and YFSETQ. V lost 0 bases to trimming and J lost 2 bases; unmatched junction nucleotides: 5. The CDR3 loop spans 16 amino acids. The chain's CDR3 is CASSLAETGGTYEQYF. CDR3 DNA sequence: TGCGCCAGCAGCTTGGCCGAGACAGGGGGCACCTACGAGCAGTACTTC.

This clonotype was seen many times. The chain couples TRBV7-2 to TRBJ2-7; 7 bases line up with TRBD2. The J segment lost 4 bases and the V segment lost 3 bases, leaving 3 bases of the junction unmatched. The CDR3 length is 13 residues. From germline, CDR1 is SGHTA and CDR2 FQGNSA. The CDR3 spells CASSLGGEYEQYF. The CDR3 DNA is TGTGCCAGCAGCTTGGGGGGGGAATACGAGCAGTACTTC.

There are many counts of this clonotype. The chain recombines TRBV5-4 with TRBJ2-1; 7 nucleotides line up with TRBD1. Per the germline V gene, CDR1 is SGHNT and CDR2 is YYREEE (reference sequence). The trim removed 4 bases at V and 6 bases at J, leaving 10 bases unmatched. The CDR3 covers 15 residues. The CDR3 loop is CASSPGQQVRNEQFF. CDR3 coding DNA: TGTGCCAGCAGCCCGGGACAGCAAGTTCGCAATGAGCAGTTCTTC.